This TCR beta chain originates from a study of T cell responses to AZD1222 COVID-19 vaccine. The method was immunoSEQ multiplex PCR; TCRdb's version includes in-frame clones alone and lacks a portion of them. The sample shows about 110,000 clones, around 90% of them seen only once. Germline CDR1 SGHTA, CDR2 FQGNSA. The CDR3 loop spans 16 amino acids. V gave up 3 bases and J gave up 4 bases; unmatched junction bases: 6. Comments on this clone: The antigen is not known.

Study outcomes and limitations: Sampling that yielded the repertoires occurred only after the peak T cell response. Most donors were white British and more were female, and clonal diversity was possibly underestimated. Nearly half of spike-specific TCRs reportedly go after variant regions that carry no mutations. Two doses of AZD1222 preceded a rise in Spike-specific TCR breadth and depth.

This chain joins TRBV7-2 and TRBJ1-5; 10 positions agree with TRBD1. Source: peripheral blood, taken on day 0 of MenACWY control vaccination. The source is an adult in good health. The chain's CDR3 is CASSFSPGQGNQPQHF. The DNA for the CDR3 is TGTGCCAGCAGCTTCTCTCCGGGACAGGGGAATCAGCCCCAGCATTTT.